This T cell receptor beta chain was recovered during a study of regulatory T cells in long-lasting Graves disease (dated by TCRdb to the early 2020s). Describing the broader study: In the newly diagnosed Graves' disease group, patients had been taking antithyroid drugs for less than 3 months. A total of 35 or so samples underwent TCR sequencing: roughly 13 from persistent and about 20 from newly diagnosed Graves' disease patients. The study was registered as a clinical trial and conducted in China. Peripheral blood TCR sequencing and RNA sequencing compared persistent Graves' disease patients with newly diagnosed Graves' disease patients. The paper as a whole reports these results and caveats: As a limitation, the authors acknowledged that the small sample size may reduce accuracy. Sequencing and analysis were restricted to the TCR beta chain. More public clonotypes were shared among persistent patients (approximately 3,000) than among newly diagnosed patients (966). Compared with newly diagnosed patients, patients with persistent Graves' disease had lower TCR Shannon entropy and fewer highly expanded clones, which suggests clonal expansion. Only peripheral blood was studied, because thyroid tissue, the primary lesion, was inaccessible.

This clonotype was seen a handful of times. It has no known antigen specificity. It has no much larger one-base neighbor in the sample; base qualities were not kept. Libraries were made using multiplex PCR. The run used an Illumina HiSeq 4000. CDR3 regions were amplified by Arm-PCR with iRepertoire HTBI primers to construct TCR beta libraries. Before sequencing, the PCR products underwent gel purification. In the original analysis: A total of roughly 58 TRBV and approximately 13 TRBJ segments were identified across samples and were used for gene usage analysis of CDR3 amino acid clonotypes. COPE and FqMerger were used to merge the filtered high-quality paired reads into contigs. BLAST was used to align contigs to IMGT TRBV, TRBD and TRBJ reference genes, with CDR3 defined following IMGT. Any clonotype with a frequency above 0.1% was counted as a highly expanded clone. Shannon entropy served as the measure of repertoire diversity, while the Gini coefficient captured V-J evenness. Clonotypes shared by more than one individual were considered public. TCRdb redid the processing of the public reads, applying fastp at Q25 and MiXCR, and retained in-frame beta chains. Each entry merges the rows of one CDR3 protein and shows their most common DNA and genes. The V and J calls follow TCRdb's processing rather than the paper's. The sample data list around 480,000 distinct CDR3 sequences, and around 16% of these were observed just once. 25% of the sample is held by the ten biggest clonotypes.

In light of the paper, this sample's time point label describes: newly diagnosed GD, antithyroid drugs for less than 3 months. For both TCR sequencing and RNA sequencing, RNA was extracted from PBMCs using TRIzol. The diagnosis of Graves' disease was made according to American Thyroid Association guidelines. Recruitment of patients was carried out at an endocrinology department in Xi'an, China. Each patient gave 9 to 10 milliliters of peripheral blood, collected in an EDTA anticoagulant tube. PBMCs were isolated by Ficoll Paque Plus density gradient separation without further T cell sorting. RNA quality was checked with an Agilent 2100 Bioanalyzer and agarose gel, and concentration with a NanoDrop 2000. Separately, the same data were catalogued under a study of T cells in Graves' hyperthyroidism and ophthalmopathy. Per that second paper: Stable Graves' hyperthyroidism was defined as no progression to ophthalmopathy during 18 months of follow-up. The hyperthyroidism patients were between 18 and 65 years old and newly diagnosed, with a disease duration of less than 2 months. Exclusion was applied to patients with uncontrolled infections, other autoimmune diseases, pregnancy or lactation. Clinical symptoms, serum thyroxine and TRAb, thyroid ultrasound, and orbital computed tomography formed the basis for the diagnoses. A first-round RT-PCR of the TCR CDR3 used the HTBI primer set with the Qiagen OneStep RT-PCR kit. Most expanded thyroid clonotypes (frequency above 0.001) were also found in blood, which suggests that blood repertoires may mirror thyroid immune responses. Ophthalmopathy was separated from stable hyperthyroidism by a 13 V-J signature model, with around 90% sensitivity and 81% to 82% specificity obtained in cross-validation and 80%/75% obtained in testing. In validation, the model predicted progression to ophthalmopathy with 55% to 71% sensitivity and approximately 78% specificity, a median of roughly seven months before onset. A discovery cohort of about a hundred patients, roughly 40 with Graves' ophthalmopathy and about 58 with stable Graves' hyperthyroidism, was used to find distinguishing TCR V-J signatures. An independent validation cohort of about 20 hyperthyroidism patients and 17 patients who later progressed to ophthalmopathy tested prospective prediction of ophthalmopathy. The roughly 91 discovery patients were randomly split 7:3 into training and test sets. The study also compared thyroid tissue and blood T-cell repertoires from roughly six Graves' hyperthyroidism patients. After sampling, hyperthyroidism patients received methimazole starting at 30 mg daily, and ophthalmopathy patients received high-dose intravenous methylprednisolone. Libraries were constructed in a second round of multiplex PCR, after which size selection and purification were carried out. Paired-end sequencing of the libraries was performed with 100 bp reads on an Illumina HiSeq2000. SOAPnuke was used to process the raw data, throwing out any read that contained adapters or uncalled bases, had a mean Phred below 15, or lacked an exact constant-primer or identifier match. High-quality paired reads were merged with COPE v1.2.5, and unique nucleotide sequences were defined as clonotypes. Clonotypes were aligned to IMGT TRBV, TRBD and TRBJ reference segments using MiTCR v1.1. The analysis was restricted to V-J combinations with a frequency above 0.0001, which together covered just over 98% of the repertoires. The TCS score was defined as the ratio of F50 (clonal expansion) to E x V (chaos), calculated using BLOSUM62-based TCRdist between CDR3 peptides within each V-J. Welch's t-statistics and random forest reduced some 510 V-J features to roughly 13, which were used in a naive Bayes classifier (R e1071). No statistical method was used to fix the sample size in advance, and group allocation was not hidden from the investigators. The paper describes TCR Vbeta CDR3 sequencing of around 140 peripheral blood samples, made up of about 41 ophthalmopathy patients, over 70 hyperthyroidism patients and roughly 17 progressor patients.

The sample was peripheral blood mononuclear cells (PBMCs), taken at new diagnosis, from a patient treated with antithyroid drugs. The sequence derives from a middle-aged woman with Graves disease. Donor details come from another sample of the same person, matched by shared clones.

This receptor carries the CDR3 CASRPTGNQPQHF. The DNA sequence follows: TGTGCCAGCAGGCCGACAGGGAATCAGCCCCAGCATTTT. Recombination linked TRBV12-3 or TRBV12-4 to TRBJ1-5; a stretch of 7 junction bases matches TRBD1. Compared with germline, V lacks 6 bases and J lacks 4 bases; bases without a gene match: 3. Taken from cysteine to phenylalanine, the CDR3 has 13 residues. Only CDR3 DNA remains: 39 bases, in frame from the first base.